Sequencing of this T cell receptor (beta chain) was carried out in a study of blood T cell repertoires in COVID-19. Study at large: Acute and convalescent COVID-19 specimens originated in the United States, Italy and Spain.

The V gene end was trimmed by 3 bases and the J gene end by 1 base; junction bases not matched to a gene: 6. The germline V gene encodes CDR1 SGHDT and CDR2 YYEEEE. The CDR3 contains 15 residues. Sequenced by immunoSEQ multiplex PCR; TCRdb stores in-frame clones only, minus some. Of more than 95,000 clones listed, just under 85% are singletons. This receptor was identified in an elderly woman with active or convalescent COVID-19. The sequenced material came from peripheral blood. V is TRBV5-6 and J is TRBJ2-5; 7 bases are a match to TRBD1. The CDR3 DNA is TGTGCCAGCAGCTCCCGGGACAGACCCCAAGAGACCCAGTACTTC. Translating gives CASSSRDRPQETQYF.